This T cell receptor beta chain was sequenced for a study of cytomegalovirus exposure and HLA in healthy donors. TCRdb's copy holds only in-frame clones and misses some; the assay was immunoSEQ multiplex PCR. The data show around 190,000 clones, with approximately 78% seen just once and over 0.95% held by the top ten. The receptor comes from a woman in her twenties or thirties in good health and CMV-seronegative. Sequenced input: PBMCs.

The CDR3 coding sequence is TGTGCCATCAGTGGGGAGACAGGCGTGGACACTGAAGCTTTCTTT. Translating it yields CAISGETGVDTEAFF. The rearrangement joins TRBV10-3 to TRBJ1-1, with D possibly TRBD1 on 6 matching bases. Germline loops: CDR1 ENHRY, CDR2 SYGVKD. V lost 4 bases, J lost 3 bases, and 15 bases lay in between. The length of the CDR3 is 15 residues.